This T cell receptor beta chain comes out of a study of control samples from healthy donors and cancer patients. This CDR3 is 15 amino acids long. The V gene's germline CDR1 is SSHAT and CDR2 FNYEAQ (reference sequence). As to this clone: One junction end disagrees with the germline gene, perhaps due to a read error.

Libraries were prepared by immunoSEQ multiplex PCR; TCRdb keeps only in-frame clonotypes and omits some of them. The sample has 70,000 to 100,000 clones, about 90% seen once. Sequenced input: PBMCs. This chain connects TRBV7-7 to TRBJ2-1; 7 bases fit TRBD2. The TCR sequence derives from a woman aged 60 to 75 with head and neck cancer. CDR3 loop: CASSPGREVNNEQFF. In nucleotides, the CDR3 is TGTGCTAGCAGCCCAGGGAGGGAGGTTAACAATGAGCAGTTCTTC.